This T cell receptor (beta chain) was observed in a study of blood T cell repertoires in COVID-19. In the original analysis: Scientists estimated how many nucleated cells there were by amplifying reference gene primers. Assay used: immunoSEQ multiplex PCR; TCRdb lists only in-frame clones, some missing. That table is the source of V, J and clone size, and D and trimming were worked out from the DNA. The sample records fewer than 250,000 clones, about 90% being singletons. Participant reports of clinical history set cohort assignment. The V gene lost 4 bases and the J gene lost 1 base, with 8 bases spanning the gap. Per the germline V gene, CDR1 is MNHEY and CDR2 is SMNVEV (reference sequence). This CDR3 is built from 15 residues.

The TCR comes from a woman in her fifties or sixties with acute COVID-19. The chain uses TRBV27 and TRBJ2-6; D not certain. Sequencing used PBMCs or T cells enriched from blood (not recorded which). As DNA, the CDR3 is TGTGCCAGCAGTTCGACACCTTCTGGGGCCAACGTCCTGACTTTC. Amino acids: CASSSTPSGANVLTF.